This TCR beta chain was retrieved from a study of blood T cell repertoires in COVID-19. Study background: Samples came from the United States, Italy and Spain, spanning acute and convalescent COVID-19. Nucleic acid was either cDNA or gDNA, and it came from T cells, B-cell-depleted T cells, or PBMCs.

Per the original data handling: Amplification of reference gene primers provided the estimated nucleated cell counts. The data were produced by immunoSEQ multiplex PCR, yet TCRdb's version contains in-frame clones alone and is incomplete. The V and J calls and clone size were taken over from that table, and D and trimming were inferred from the DNA. The sample lists 110,000 or so clones, over 70% occurring once. Only a few counts were recorded for this clone. CDR1 and CDR2 from the germline V gene are MNHEY and SVGAGI. This CDR3 contains 14 residues. Trimming removed 7 bases from V and 2 bases from J, with 14 bases in between.

The clonotype comes from a man aged 50 to 60 with acute or convalescent COVID-19. The rearrangement links TRBV6-5 to TRBJ1-2; D is undetermined. Sequenced: peripheral blood. This chain's CDR3 is CASTEVYGNYGYTF. The CDR3 DNA reads TGTGCCAGCACCGAAGTGTACGGGAACTATGGCTACACCTTC.